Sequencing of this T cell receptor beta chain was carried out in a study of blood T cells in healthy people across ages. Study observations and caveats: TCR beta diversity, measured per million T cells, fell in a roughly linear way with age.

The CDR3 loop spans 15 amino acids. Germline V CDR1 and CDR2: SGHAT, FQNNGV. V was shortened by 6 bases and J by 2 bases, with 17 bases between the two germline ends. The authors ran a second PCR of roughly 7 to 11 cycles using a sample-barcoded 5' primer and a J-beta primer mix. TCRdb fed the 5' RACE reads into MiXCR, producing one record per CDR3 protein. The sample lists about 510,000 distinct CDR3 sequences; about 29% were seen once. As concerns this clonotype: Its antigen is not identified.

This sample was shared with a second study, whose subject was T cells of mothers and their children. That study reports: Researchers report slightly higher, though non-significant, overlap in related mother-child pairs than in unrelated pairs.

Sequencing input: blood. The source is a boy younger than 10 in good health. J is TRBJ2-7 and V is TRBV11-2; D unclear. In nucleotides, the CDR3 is TGTGCCAGCAGTCCTTTCTTTGGCAGAGCCTACGAGCAGTACTTC. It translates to CASSPFFGRAYEQYF.